This T cell receptor beta chain was observed in a study of tumor-infiltrating lymphocytes in primary liver carcinoma. Study-wide background: Samples had roughly 3.5 to 8 million productive TCRbeta reads, comparable between tissue types.

The V gene's germline CDR1 is SGHAT and CDR2 FQNNGV. The CDR3 length is 18 residues. V lost 4 bases and J 0 bases, leaving 21 bases between the germline ends. For this clonotype: A single base separates this from a much larger clone, so it may be a read error.

Total RNA amounting to 450 to 500 ng was the source from which TCR beta cDNA was made with a constant-region primer. Slightly modified ARM-PCR served as the procedure for the TCR beta libraries. These libraries came from three rounds of nested multiplex PCR. TRBV1-TRBV30 forward and Cbeta reverse primers drove the first two roughly 10-cycle rounds. TCRdb reanalysed the multiplex PCR reads using MiXCR and keeps one entry per CDR3 protein. The sample yields some 180,000 distinct CDR3 sequences, 50% to 75% seen once. Unsorted whole blood yielded the blood RNA, and germline DNA was also extracted. At sampling, these chronic HBV carriers had received no treatment.

The gene calls are TRBV11-2 and TRBJ1-2, with D perhaps matching TRBD1 (6 bases). The TCR originated in a man in his forties or fifties with primary liver carcinoma and hepatitis B virus infection. Sequencing was performed on peripheral blood. DNA of the CDR3: TGTGCCAGCAGCTCCCCGGGGAACAGGGCGCCAGCTAACTATGGCTACACCTTC. It encodes CASSSPGNRAPANYGYTF. The variable domain in full, with the rest retrieved from reference TRBV11-2 and TRBJ1-2, is EAGVAQSPRYKIIEKRQSVAFWCNPISGHATLYWYQQILGQGPKLLIQFQNNGVVDDSQLPKDRFSAERLKGVDSTLKIQPAKLEDSAVYLCASSSPGNRAPANYGYTFGSGTRLTVV.